This entry lists 27 T cell receptor beta chains sequenced from one sample in a study of breast tumors, draining lymph nodes, adjacent tissues (dated by TCRdb to 2016 to 2017). Library prep was done by multiplex PCR. Sequencing was performed on an Illumina HiSeq 2000. The public reads were reanalyzed by TCRdb: fastp trimming at Q25, MiXCR alignment, in-frame beta chains only. Rows matching on CDR3 protein sequence are summarized as one entry with the most common DNA and genes. The sample yields about 60,000 distinct CDR3 sequences; 45% to 60% were counted once. In total, the top ten clones hold roughly 18% of the sample. The sequenced sample consisted of breast tumor tissue. The receptors were gathered from a female donor with breast cancer. Some clones in this sample may be carry-over from other donors' samples.

The chain recombines TRBV19 with TRBJ2-1; 14 bases align to TRBD2. V trimming: 5 bases; J trimming: 12 bases; junction bases outside the gene matches: 15. Germline-derived CDR1 and CDR2 are LNHDA and SQIVND (reference sequence). The CDR3 extends over 17 amino acids. CDR3 protein: CASSFGTSGSVRDTQFF. CDR3 nucleotide sequence: TGTGCCAGTAGTTTCGGGACTAGCGGGAGTGTTAGAGATACGCAGTTCTTC.

This clonotype was counted a single time. V gene TRBV19 combines with J gene TRBJ2-7; D gene uncertain. CDR1 LNHDA and CDR2 SQIVND come from the germline V gene (reference sequence). The CDR3 extends over 11 amino acids. V lost 3 bases to trimming and J lost 9 bases, with 9 bases between them. This CDR3 is CASSIKDAQYF. CDR3 nucleotide sequence: TGTGCCAGTAGTATCAAGGACGCGCAGTACTTC.

The V call is TRBV7-8, the J call TRBJ1-4; 9 bases map to TRBD1. After removal of 5 bases from V and 5 bases from J, the junction contained 6 bases not matched to a gene. The CDR3 runs 15 residues. Germline V CDR1 and CDR2: SGHVS, FQNEAQ. The CDR3 spells CASSPGGTGNEKLFF. The CDR3 DNA sequence: TGTGCCAGCAGCCCGGGGGGGACAGGGAATGAAAAACTGTTTTTT.

This rearrangement joins TRBV5-5 to TRBJ2-7; a possible D gene is TRBD2 (5 bases). Germline V gene sequence: CDR1 SGHKS, CDR2 YYEKEE (reference sequence). Trimming cost V 0 bases and J 5 bases, with 12 bases left between them. This CDR3 region has 14 residues. CDR3 residues: CASSLGGPRDEQYF. The DNA of the CDR3 is TGTGCCAGCAGCTTGGGCGGGCCGAGGGACGAGCAGTACTTC.

The V gene is TRBV7-9, the J gene TRBJ2-7; a possible D gene is TRBD1 (6 bases). Trimming removed 5 bases at V and 6 bases at J, with 17 bases between. The CDR3 extends over 14 amino acids. The germline gives CDR1 SEHNR, CDR2 FQNEAQ (reference sequence). Written as DNA, the CDR3 is TGTGCCAGCAGCACCCGCACAGGGATAAGCGAGCAGTACTTC. Amino acids: CASSTRTGISEQYF.

The table lists this clonotype with a few counts. A clone one base away is much larger, so this may be a read error. V gene TRBV7-2 combines with J gene TRBJ2-1; possibly TRBD2 for D (6 bases). Looked up from germline, CDR1 is SGHTA and CDR2 is FQGNSA. This CDR3 contains 16 residues. The CDR3: CAGSLDFSGSYNEQFF. The CDR3 DNA reads TGTGCCGGCAGCTTAGATTTTAGCGGATCATACAATGAGCAGTTCTTC.

Concerning this clonotype: One end of the junction does not line up with germline, which may come from a read error. This chain links TRBV6-5 with TRBJ1-3, with TRBD1 as a possible D gene (5 bases). Per the germline V gene, CDR1 is MNHEY and CDR2 is SVGAGI. CDR3 size: 16 residues. The chain's CDR3 is CASRPAGGGSANTIYF. The CDR3 nucleotides read TGTGCCAGCAGGCCCGCTGGGGGGGGATCTGCAAACACCATATATTTT.

V gene TRBV20-1 combines with J gene TRBJ2-1; D uncertain. Per the germline V gene, CDR1 is DFQATT and CDR2 is SNEGSKA (reference sequence). The CDR3 has 14 residues. Trimming removed 3 bases at V and 6 bases at J, with 15 bases between. The DNA for the CDR3 is TGCAGTGCTAGGTACCTTCGAATGGGCAATGAGCAGTTCTTC. Translation: CSARYLRMGNEQFF.

As to this clonotype: This may stem from a read error, because a much larger clone lies one nucleotide away. The rearrangement joins TRBV10-1 to TRBJ2-3; D gene uncertain. Germline CDR1 and CDR2: WNHNN and SYGVQD (reference sequence). This CDR3 has 12 residues. CDR3 bases: TGCGCCAGCAGCGGCAGCACAGATGCGCAGTATTTT. The encoded protein is CASSGSTDAQYF.

This clonotype is classed as large. The rearrangement links TRBV20-1 to TRBJ1-5; no definite D call. The CDR3 contains 10 residues. V was trimmed by 7 bases and J by 5 bases, leaving 6 bases between them. Germline V lookup: CDR1 DFQATT, CDR2 SNEGSKA (reference sequence). For the CDR3, the DNA is TGCAGTGGTGTAGATCAGCCCCAGCATTTT. This translates into CSGVDQPQHF.

This clonotype was picked up a small number of times. Lacking the conserved final phenylalanine or tryptophan, this CDR3 likely reflects a read error. The V call is TRBV6-5, the J call TRBJ2-5; tentative D call: TRBD2 (5 bases). The CDR3 is made up of 16 amino acids. Germline V CDR1 and CDR2: MNHEY, SVGAGI. V was cut by 6 bases and J by 5 bases, with 22 bases left in between. The CDR3 region is CASRGRGRVVSETQYL. The CDR3 nucleotides are TGTGCCAGCAGGGGCCGGGGTCGGGTAGTTAGTGAGACCCAGTACCTC.

There are many counts of this clonotype. The chain combines TRBV7-6 with TRBJ2-3, with 13 bases lining up with TRBD2. This CDR3 has 16 amino acids. Germline CDR1 reads SGHVS; CDR2 reads FNYEAQ. The J segment lost 5 bases and the V segment lost 4 bases, leaving 6 bases of the junction unmatched. CDR3 sequence (DNA): TGTGCCAGCAGCTACGGACTAGCGGGAGCAGAAGATACGCAGTATTTT. Its translation is CASSYGLAGAEDTQYF.

The V gene is TRBV5-1, the J gene TRBJ2-2, with TRBD2 matching over 9 bases. J gave up 4 bases and V 1 base, and 11 bases lay outside the gene matches. The germline gives CDR1 SGHRS, CDR2 YFSETQ. The CDR3 runs 18 residues. CDR3 protein: CASSLSSGDTAGTGELFF. The CDR3 DNA follows: TGCGCCAGCAGCTTGTCTAGCGGGGACACCGCGGGCACCGGGGAGCTGTTTTTT.

About this clonotype itself: This may be a read error: a much more frequent sequence differs by one nucleotide. The J gene is TRBJ2-5, the V gene TRBV5-1; D possibly matches TRBD1 or TRBD2 (5 bases each). Germline CDR1 and CDR2: SGHRS and YFSETQ. There are 15 residues in the CDR3. With 0 bases removed from V and 5 bases from J, the gap between germline ends came to 14 bases. The CDR3 DNA sequence: TGCGCCAGCAGCTTGGTCGGGGTTGGGGACGAGACCCAGTACTTC. It specifies CASSLVGVGDETQYF.

This clonotype has a count of ten or more. The chain couples TRBV11-3 to TRBJ2-2, with a possible D match to TRBD2 (6 bases). The ends were cut back, 1 base at V and 8 bases at J, with 11 bases in the middle. Germline CDR1 reads SGHNT; CDR2 reads YENEEA. The CDR3 sequence is 14 residues long. CDR3 amino acids: CASSLAGVRGELFF. The CDR3 bases are TGTGCCAGCAGCTTAGCGGGAGTGCGAGGGGAGCTGTTTTTT.

This clonotype was counted ten times or more. The rearrangement links TRBV6-1 to TRBJ2-6, with D possibly TRBD1 on 5 matching bases. V lost 4 bases, J lost 0 bases, and 10 bases lay in between. The CDR3 extends over 16 amino acids. Germline V CDR1 and CDR2: MNHNS, SASEGT. The CDR3 DNA reads as TGTGCCAGCAGTGGATCCCAGGGCTCTGGGGCCAACGTCCTGACTTTC. Translating gives CASSGSQGSGANVLTF.

This clonotype was counted many times. A read error may explain this, as a much larger clone is one base away. The chain carries TRBV20-1 and TRBJ2-7, with 9 bases that match TRBD1. Germline V gives CDR1 DFQATT, CDR2 SNEGSKA (reference sequence). The J segment lost 6 bases and the V segment lost 3 bases, leaving 9 bases of the junction unmatched. This CDR3 is built from 14 residues. CDR3 region: CSAREGTGYPEQYF. CDR3 nucleotides: TGCAGTGCTAGGGAGGGGACAGGGTACCCCGAGCAGTACTTC.

V is TRBV9 and J is TRBJ2-7; TRBD1 might be the D (6 bases). Looked up from germline, CDR1 is SGDLS and CDR2 is YYNGEE. The CDR3 contains 13 residues. V was cut by 3 bases and J by 9 bases, with 16 bases left in between. The CDR3 is CASSGDITDTQYF. CDR3 nucleotides: TGTGCCAGCAGCGGGGACATCACAGATACGCAGTACTTC.

For this clonotype: The junction differs from germline at one of its ends, possibly a read error. The chain is built from TRBV14 and TRBJ1-3, with 7 nucleotides matching TRBD1. CDR1 is SGHDN, CDR2 FVKESK, per germline. The CDR3 has 16 amino acids. The CDR3: CTSSQGGQRSGNTIYF. CDR3 coding DNA: TGTACCAGCAGCCAGGGGGGACAGCGCTCTGGAAACACCATATATTTT.

This clonotype was recorded many times. The chain links TRBV9 to TRBJ2-5; D is uncertain. Per the germline V gene, CDR1 is SGDLS and CDR2 is YYNGEE. Deletions cut 0 bases from V and 7 bases from J, with 10 bases between. The CDR3 is 13 residues long. The CDR3 nucleotides are TGTGCCAGCAGCGTAGGCACGGGTGCGACCCAGTACTTC. Its protein product is CASSVGTGATQYF.

This clonotype was detected ten times or more. The chain joins TRBV11-2 to TRBJ2-2; 9 bases fit TRBD2. CDR1 and CDR2 (germline): SGHAT, FQNNGV. The CDR3 has 17 residues. V lost 2 bases to trimming and J lost 3 bases; unmatched junction nucleotides: 7. Written as DNA, the CDR3 is TGTGCCAGCAGCTTATTGCCAGCGGGGGGTCACACCGGGGAGCTGTTTTTT. Its protein product is CASSLLPAGGHTGELFF.

Only one count was recorded for this clonotype. The J gene is TRBJ2-7, the V gene TRBV20-1, with D possibly being TRBD1 (6 bases). Germline loops: CDR1 DFQATT, CDR2 SNEGSKA (reference sequence). The germline V and J ends were trimmed by 5 bases and 5 bases, with 16 bases remaining between them. This CDR3 has 13 amino acids. The CDR3 spells CSALRDISHEQYF. The CDR3 DNA reads as TGCAGTGCTCTCCGGGACATCTCTCACGAGCAGTACTTC.

Of note for this clonotype: A much larger clone sits a single nucleotide away, making a read error possible. In this CDR3 the conserved last residue, phenylalanine or tryptophan, is missing, so a read error is likely. This chain joins TRBV7-2 and TRBJ2-5, with 9 bases that match TRBD1. The CDR3 consists of 14 residues. Germline V CDR1 and CDR2: SGHTA, FQGNSA. The CDR3, as DNA: TGTGCCAGCAGCTACGGGACAGGGCAAGGGACCCAGTACCTC. It specifies CASSYGTGQGTQYL.

The V gene is TRBV2, the J gene TRBJ1-3; a possible D gene is TRBD1 (5 bases). The CDR3 covers 15 residues. V was trimmed by 3 bases and J by 0 bases, leaving 9 bases between them. Germline V gene sequence: CDR1 SNHLY, CDR2 FYNNEI. CDR3 loop: CASSDRQTSGNTIYF. The CDR3 DNA reads as TGTGCCAGCAGTGACCGACAGACCTCTGGAAACACCATATATTTT.

This clonotype has a count of ten or more. The V gene is TRBV11-2, the J gene TRBJ2-2; 8 nucleotides agree with TRBD2. This CDR3 has 16 amino acids. The germline V gene encodes CDR1 SGHAT and CDR2 FQNNGV. With V trimmed by 3 bases and J by 4 bases, 7 bases remained unmatched. The CDR3 protein is CASSLVSGSGTGELFF. The CDR3 region has the DNA TGTGCCAGCAGCTTGGTCAGCGGGAGTGGCACCGGGGAGCTGTTTTTT.

A few counts support this clonotype. The rearrangement links TRBV6-5 to TRBJ1-1, with 7 bases lining up with TRBD1. V shed 4 bases and J 0 bases; nucleotides not matched to a gene: 5. The germline V gene has CDR1 MNHEY and CDR2 SVGAGI. The CDR3 runs 15 residues. The CDR3 region has the DNA TGTGCCAGCAGTTCGGGACAGAGAATGAACACTGAAGCTTTCTTT. Its protein product is CASSSGQRMNTEAFF.

V is TRBV20-1 and J is TRBJ1-6, with a weak D call TRBD1 (5 bases). This CDR3 is 15 amino acids long. The V gene's germline CDR1 is DFQATT and CDR2 SNEGSKA (reference sequence). Trimming took off 2 bases at V and 5 bases at J, with 13 bases between the two ends. CDR3 nucleotide sequence: TGCAGTGCTAGACCCCCGGGACGTGATAATTCACCCCTCCACTTT. It translates to CSARPPGRDNSPLHF.